A single sample is the source of the 27 T cell receptor beta chains below, sequenced in a study of T cell responses to AZD1222 COVID-19 vaccine. The method was immunoSEQ multiplex PCR; TCRdb's version includes in-frame clones alone and lacks a portion of them. The sample contains about 130,000 clones, roughly 91% of which appear only once. Specimen: peripheral blood, collected 28 days after the second AZD1222 dose. The receptors derive from an adult who received the AZD1222 COVID-19 vaccine.

This clone was detected a few times. The chain is built from TRBV28 and TRBJ2-7; D is ambiguous. Germline CDR1 and CDR2: MDHEN and SYDVKM. Trimming pared 5 bases from V and 0 bases from J, leaving 11 bases between. CDR3 length: 14 residues. Here the CDR3 DNA reads TGTGCCAGCAGTGTCCAGAGTAGCTCCTACGAGCAGTACTTC. Its protein is CASSVQSSSYEQYF. The entire variable domain, with the rest obtained from reference TRBV28 and TRBJ2-7, is as follows: DVKVTQSSRYLVKRTGEKVFLECVQDMDHENMFWYRQDPGLGLRLIYFSYDVKMKEKGDIPEGYSVSREKKERFSLILESASTNQTSMYLCASSVQSSSYEQYFGPGTRLTVT.

This rearrangement joins TRBV15 to TRBJ2-1, with 11 bases fitting TRBD2. There are 16 residues in the CDR3. The ends lost 5 bases at V and 4 bases at J; junction bases unmatched: 7. Germline V gene data show CDR1 as LNHNV and CDR2 as YYDKDF (reference sequence). The CDR3 DNA reads TGTGCCACCAGCCCCCCGGGACTAGCGGCTTACAATGAGCAGTTCTTC. This sequence encodes CATSPPGLAAYNEQFF.

The chain carries TRBV19 and TRBJ1-4, with D unresolved. The V and J ends lost 0 bases and 5 bases respectively, with 16 bases between them. Per germline, CDR1 LNHDA and CDR2 SQIVND (reference sequence). The CDR3 is made up of 17 amino acids. DNA of the CDR3: TGTGCCAGTAGTATAGATCTATGGGGAGCGTCGAATGAAAAACTGTTTTTT. It codes for CASSIDLWGASNEKLFF.

The genes are TRBV3-1 (or the pseudogene TRBV3-2) and TRBJ2-1, with 10 bases matching TRBD2. This CDR3 has 16 residues. Germline CDR1 LGHDT, CDR2 YNNKEL (reference sequence). The junction had 7 bases not matched to a gene; V was cut back by 1 base and J by 7 bases. CDR3 protein: CASSQGPSGRWNEQFF. CDR3 DNA: TGTGCCAGCAGCCAAGGACCTAGCGGGAGATGGAATGAGCAGTTCTTC.

This clone was recorded once. J is TRBJ2-1 and V is TRBV7-3; no definite D call. The V end was cut by 1 base, the J end by 5 bases, with 6 bases between. Germline loops: CDR1 SGHTA, CDR2 FQGTGA. CDR3 length: 13 residues. In DNA, the CDR3 is TGTGCCAGCAGCTTAAACACAAACAATGAGCAGTTCTTC. Protein: CASSLNTNNEQFF.

J is TRBJ2-1 and V is TRBV5-1; 8 bases match TRBD2. Germline CDR1 SGHRS, CDR2 YFSETQ. The CDR3 contains 15 residues. J lost 7 bases, V lost 5 bases, and 11 bases had no gene match. CDR3 coding DNA: TGCGCCAGCAGACCCCCGGGAGGGCCAGGGAATGAGCAGTTCTTC. It codes for CASRPPGGPGNEQFF.

The chain carries TRBV9 and TRBJ2-3; 8 bases are shared with TRBD2. CDR3 length: 17 residues. From germline, CDR1 is SGDLS and CDR2 YYNGEE. V lost 5 bases and J lost 3; bases outside the gene matches: 14. The CDR3 sequence is CASSPGPAGVGTDTQYF. The CDR3 nucleotides read TGTGCCAGCAGTCCCGGGCCAGCGGGAGTCGGAACAGATACGCAGTATTTT.

This chain links TRBV3-1 (or the pseudogene TRBV3-2) with TRBJ1-2, with TRBD1 identical over 9 bases. The CDR3 totals 13 residues. Germline V gene data show CDR1 as LGHDT and CDR2 as YNNKEL (reference sequence). V lost 4 bases and J lost 6; bases outside the gene matches: 3. Here the CDR3 DNA reads TGTGCCAGCAGCCCGGGACAGGGAAATGGCTACACCTTC. As protein: CASSPGQGNGYTF.

This sequence joins TRBV28 and TRBJ2-3, with D possibly being TRBD2 (5 bases). This CDR3 contains 14 residues. Germline-derived CDR1 and CDR2 are MDHEN and SYDVKM. Trimming took off 7 bases at V and 1 base at J, with 12 bases between the two ends. Here the CDR3 reads CASKVGVGTDTQYF. CDR3 DNA: TGTGCCAGCAAGGTGGGAGTCGGCACAGATACGCAGTATTTT.

The chain recombines TRBV9 with TRBJ1-3; no firm D call. Germline lookup yields CDR1 SGDLS and CDR2 YYNGEE. The CDR3 extends over 11 amino acids. V lost 4 bases, J lost 2 bases, and 1 base lay in between. DNA of the CDR3: TGTGCCAGCAGCCCTGGAAACACCATATATTTT. It translates to CASSPGNTIYF.

The sample holds one count of this clone. The CDR3 sequence is CASSLDRLGYNEQFF. As DNA, the CDR3 is TGTGCCAGCAGCCTCGACCGACTGGGGTACAATGAGCAGTTCTTC. V and J are TRBV6-5 and TRBJ2-1; D is ambiguous. V lost 6 bases and J 4 bases, leaving 16 bases between the germline ends. This CDR3 region has 15 residues. CDR1 and CDR2 from the germline V gene are MNHEY and SVGAGI.

The V gene is TRBV7-3, the J gene TRBJ2-1; D might be TRBD1 (5 bases). The CDR3 extends over 15 amino acids. Germline CDR1 and CDR2: SGHTA and FQGTGA. Trimming shortened V by 4 bases and J by 5 bases, and 15 bases separated the two germline ends. CDR3 loop: CASSSSSPGNNEQFF. CDR3 nucleotides: TGTGCCAGCAGCTCGAGCTCACCAGGGAACAATGAGCAGTTCTTC.

Here the CDR3 DNA reads TGCGCCAGCAGCCTGTTGGCCCAGGCGAACACTGAAGCTTTCTTT. Translated, it gives CASSLLAQANTEAFF. The genes are TRBV5-1 and TRBJ1-1, with unresolved D. Germline V gene lookup returns CDR1 SGHRS and CDR2 YFSETQ. V dropped 4 bases and J dropped 1 base, with 14 bases sitting between them. The CDR3 is 15 residues long.

In nucleotides, the CDR3 is TGTGCCACCAGTGATTCGCGGGGCCGATCCTACAATGAGCAGTTCTTC. Its protein product is CATSDSRGRSYNEQFF. The chain employs TRBV24-1 and TRBJ2-1; possible D gene TRBD2, 6 bases. CDR3 length: 16 amino acids. Germline CDR1 is KGHDR and CDR2 is SFDVKD. The germline V and J ends were trimmed by 2 bases and 1 base, with 11 bases remaining between them.

On this clone itself: Germline is not matched at one junction end, which may reflect a read error. The gene calls are TRBV5-6 and TRBJ1-2; tentative D call: TRBD1 (5 bases). Germline loops: CDR1 SGHDT, CDR2 YYEEEE. This CDR3 is built from 16 residues. The chain's CDR3 is CASNLNLAGGKHGYTF. CDR3 DNA: TGTGCCAGCAACTTGAACTTGGCTGGGGGAAAGCATGGCTACACCTTC.

V gene TRBV5-1 combines with J gene TRBJ1-4; possible D gene TRBD1, 5 bases. The CDR3 is made up of 13 amino acids. Trimming took off 4 bases at V and 8 bases at J, with 12 bases between the two ends. Germline V gives CDR1 SGHRS, CDR2 YFSETQ. The chain's CDR3 is CASSGQGGEKLFF. The CDR3 DNA reads as TGCGCCAGCAGCGGGCAGGGCGGCGAAAAACTGTTTTTT.

V usage is TRBV4-1 and J usage is TRBJ2-5; D is ambiguous. Germline CDR1 is MGHRA and CDR2 is YSYEKL. With 4 bases removed from V and 5 bases from J, the gap between germline ends came to 11 bases. This CDR3 has 13 residues. CDR3 nucleotide sequence: TGCGCCAGCAGCCTTAGTCCTCCGGAGACCCAGTACTTC. It yields the protein CASSLSPPETQYF.

V is TRBV7-9 and J is TRBJ1-2, with TRBD1 matching over 7 bases. The CDR3 is made up of 14 amino acids. Per the germline V gene, CDR1 is SEHNR and CDR2 is FQNEAQ (reference sequence). J gave up 7 bases and V 1 base, and 6 bases lay outside the gene matches. CDR3 nucleotides: TGTGCCAGCAGCTTAGAGGGACAGAAGGGTGGCTACACCTTC. This codes for CASSLEGQKGGYTF.

The chain employs TRBV5-6 and TRBJ2-3, with a tentative D call TRBD1 (5 bases). CDR1 is SGHDT, CDR2 YYEEEE, per germline. This CDR3 has 15 residues. V lost 0 bases and J 2 bases, leaving 10 bases between the germline ends. The CDR3 is CASSLGDSFTDTQYF. CDR3 in DNA: TGTGCCAGCAGCTTGGGCGACAGTTTCACAGATACGCAGTATTTT.

This chain connects TRBV7-3 to TRBJ2-1, with TRBD1 identical over 7 bases. This CDR3 has 18 amino acids. V lost 2 bases and J lost 1; bases outside the gene matches: 11. Germline V lookup: CDR1 SGHTA, CDR2 FQGTGA. As DNA, the CDR3 is TGTGCCAGCAGCTTATATGCACAGGGGAGAGGGTCCTACAATGAGCAGTTCTTC. Amino acids: CASSLYAQGRGSYNEQFF. Full variable domain (outside the CDR3, taken from reference TRBV7-3 and TRBJ2-1): GAGVSQTPSNKVTEKGKYVELRCDPISGHTALYWYRQSLGQGPEFLIYFQGTGAADDSGLPNDRFFAVRPEGSVSTLKIQRTERGDSAVYLCASSLYAQGRGSYNEQFFGPGTRLTVL.

The chain uses TRBV6-5 and TRBJ2-3, with TRBD2 matching over 8 bases. V dropped 3 bases and J dropped 3; count of bases not matched to a gene: 8. The germline V gene encodes CDR1 MNHEY and CDR2 SVGAGI. The CDR3 has 16 amino acids. The CDR3 coding sequence is TGTGCCAGCAGTTATGGAGCGGGAGAGGGTACAGATACGCAGTATTTT. This encodes CASSYGAGEGTDTQYF.

The chain joins TRBV29-1 to TRBJ1-3; D remains ambiguous. CDR3 length: 14 residues. Germline V lookup: CDR1 SQVTM, CDR2 ANQGSEA. The V end was cut by 4 bases, the J end by 0 bases, with 10 bases between. Here the CDR3 reads CSVARFSSGNTIYF. The CDR3 nucleotides read TGCAGCGTTGCAAGGTTTTCCTCTGGAAACACCATATATTTT.

The chain recombines TRBV3-1 (or the pseudogene TRBV3-2) with TRBJ2-7; no clear D gene. This CDR3 comprises 11 residues. The germline CDR1 and CDR2 sequences are LGHDT and YNNKEL (reference sequence). The V and J ends lost 2 bases and 10 bases respectively, with 9 bases between them. CDR3 loop: CASSQFGAQYF. The CDR3 DNA is TGTGCCAGCAGCCAATTCGGAGCTCAGTACTTC.

The CDR3 loop is CASSPPGTGVGGYTF. CDR3 DNA sequence: TGTGCCAGCAGCCCCCCCGGGACAGGGGTGGGTGGCTACACCTTC. The chain is built from TRBV9 and TRBJ1-2; 10 positions agree with TRBD1. Germline values: CDR1 SGDLS, CDR2 YYNGEE. This CDR3 is 15 amino acids long. Trimming removed 4 bases from V and 7 bases from J; junction bases left unmatched: 10. The full variable domain, its missing parts supplied by reference TRBV9 and TRBJ1-2, is DSGVTQTPKHLITATGQRVTLRCSPRSGDLSVYWYQQSLDQGLQFLIQYYNGEERAKGNILERFSAQQFPDLHSELNLSSLELGDSALYFCASSPPGTGVGGYTFGSGTRLTVV.

The chain recombines TRBV15 with TRBJ2-1; the D gene is possibly TRBD2 (5 bases). The V gene lost 1 base and the J gene lost 2 bases, with 12 bases spanning the gap. From germline, CDR1 is LNHNV and CDR2 YYDKDF (reference sequence). This CDR3 spans 16 amino acids. CDR3 sequence: CATSRVRGLTYNEQFF. CDR3 in DNA: TGTGCCACCAGCAGAGTGCGCGGACTGACCTACAATGAGCAGTTCTTC. The complete variable domain, with remaining parts taken from reference TRBV15 and TRBJ2-1, reads DAMVIQNPRYQVTQFGKPVTLSCSQTLNHNVMYWYQQKSSQAPKLLFHYYDKDFNNEADTPDNFQSRRPNTSFCFLDIRSPGLGDTAMYLCATSRVRGLTYNEQFFGPGTRLTVL.

V gene TRBV5-4 combines with J gene TRBJ2-5, with D perhaps being TRBD1 or TRBD2 (5 bases each). The CDR3 consists of 13 residues. CDR1 and CDR2 from the germline V gene are SGHNT and YYREEE (reference sequence). Trimming took off 7 bases at V and 7 bases at J, with 17 bases between the two ends. The CDR3 is CASGTAPAGTQYF. The CDR3 DNA reads as TGTGCCAGCGGGACGGCCCCGGCGGGGACCCAGTACTTC. Full variable domain (remainder filled in from reference TRBV5-4 and TRBJ2-5): ETGVTQSPTHLIKTRGQQVTLRCSSQSGHNTVSWYQQALGQGPQFIFQYYREEENGRGNFPPRFSGLQFPNYSSELNVNALELDDSALYLCASGTAPAGTQYFGPGTRLLVL.

The V and J genes are TRBV6-5 and TRBJ1-6, with 7 bases matching TRBD1. The CDR3 spans 13 residues. V dropped 7 bases and J dropped 13; count of bases not matched to a gene: 10. Germline V gives CDR1 MNHEY, CDR2 SVGAGI. In DNA form, the CDR3 reads TGTGCCAGCAAAGAGGGGGCAGATTTTCCCCTCCACTTT. Its protein product is CASKEGADFPLHF.